The T cell receptor beta chain described here comes from a study of T cell repertoires in aging, cancer and after chemotherapy. About the research overall: Donors were grouped into six age bands spanning 30 or younger through 70 or older. Study observations and caveats: No conclusions about immunological memory after chemotherapy can be drawn from the repertoire data.

As to this clonotype: Its antigen is unidentified.

Rearranged V-D-J TRB sequences were amplified with a mixed TRB-A/B primer pool. MiXCR, applied by TCRdb to the multiplex PCR reads, yields one record per CDR3 protein. The data show more than 8,500 distinct CDR3 sequences, 35% to 50% seen once. Amplification of TCR beta used genomic DNA extracted from peripheral blood. This CDR3 has 13 amino acids. V was clipped by 5 bases and J by 4 bases; unmatched bases: 3. The germline V gene encodes CDR1 SGHKS and CDR2 YYEKEE (reference sequence). The sequencing input was blood. This sequence originates from a human donor in good health. The chain links TRBV5-5 to TRBJ1-2; 9 nucleotides align to TRBD1. CDR3 nucleotide sequence: TGTGCCAGCAGTTCGGACAGGGGCTATGGCTACACCTTC. Translated, it gives CASSSDRGYGYTF.